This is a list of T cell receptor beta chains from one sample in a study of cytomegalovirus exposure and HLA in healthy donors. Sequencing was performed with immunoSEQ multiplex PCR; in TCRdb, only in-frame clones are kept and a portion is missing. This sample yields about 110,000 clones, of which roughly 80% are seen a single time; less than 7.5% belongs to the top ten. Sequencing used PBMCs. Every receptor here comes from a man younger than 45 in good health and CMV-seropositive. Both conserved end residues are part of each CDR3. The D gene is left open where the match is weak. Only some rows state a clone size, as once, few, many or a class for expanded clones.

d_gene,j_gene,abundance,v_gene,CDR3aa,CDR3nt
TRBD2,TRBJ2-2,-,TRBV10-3,CAIRQASGTGELFF,TGTGCCATCAGGCAGGCTAGCGGGACCGGGGAGCTGTTTTTT
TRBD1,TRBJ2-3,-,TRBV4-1,CASSQIDRDADTQYF,TGCGCCAGCAGCCAAATAGACAGGGACGCAGATACGCAGTATTTT
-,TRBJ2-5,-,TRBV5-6,CASSYLRGRRRTETQYF,TGTGCCAGCAGCTATTTAAGGGGCCGTCGGAGAACGGAGACCCAGTACTTC
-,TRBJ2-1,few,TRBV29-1,CSVRTEYNEQFF,TGCAGCGTACGGACAGAGTACAATGAGCAGTTCTTC
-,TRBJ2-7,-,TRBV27,CASSLYSYYEQYF,TGTGCCAGCAGTTTGTATTCCTACTACGAGCAGTACTTC
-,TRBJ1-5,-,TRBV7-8,CASSLEVTDHSNQPQHF,TGTGCCAGCAGCTTAGAAGTGACAGATCATAGCAATCAGCCCCAGCATTTT
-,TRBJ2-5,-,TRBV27,CASSLAGGAGEGVRRGTQYF,TGTGCCAGCAGCTTGGCTGGGGGGGCAGGGGAAGGGGTCCGGAGGGGGACCCAGTACTTC
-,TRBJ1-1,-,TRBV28,CASSFTGLNTEAFF,TGTGCCAGCAGTTTCACGGGATTGAACACTGAAGCTTTCTTT
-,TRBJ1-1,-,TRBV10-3,CAISERDTNTEAFF,TGTGCCATCAGTGAGCGGGACACGAACACTGAAGCTTTCTTT
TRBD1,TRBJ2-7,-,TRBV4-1,CASSRTQGALYEQYF,TGCGCCAGCAGCCGGACACAGGGGGCGTTATACGAGCAGTACTTC